One and the same sample provided the 27 T cell receptor beta chains below, sequenced in a study of blood T cell repertoires in COVID-19. Clones were sequenced by immunoSEQ multiplex PCR, and TCRdb holds only the in-frame ones, with some missing. The sample carries 140,000 to 150,000 clones, roughly nine tenths recorded once. The sample consisted of peripheral blood. All receptors derive from a woman aged 55-69 years with active COVID-19.

CDR3 DNA: TGTGCCAGCAGCTTAGGTGGGACAGGGTCCTACGAGCAGTACTTC. This translates into CASSLGGTGSYEQYF. V is TRBV11-2 and J is TRBJ2-7, with 9 bases lining up with TRBD1. Germline CDR1 and CDR2: SGHAT and FQNNGV. The CDR3 has 15 residues. Trimming removed 1 base from V and 1 base from J; junction bases left unmatched: 2. The full variable domain, its missing parts supplied by reference TRBV11-2 and TRBJ2-7, is EAGVAQSPRYKIIEKRQSVAFWCNPISGHATLYWYQQILGQGPKLLIQFQNNGVVDDSQLPKDRFSAERLKGVDSTLKIQPAKLEDSAVYLCASSLGGTGSYEQYFGPGTRLTVT.

The CDR3 nucleotides are TGTGCCAGCAGTTTAACTGCCGGGACTAGCGGGAATGAGCAGTTCTTC. Its translation is CASSLTAGTSGNEQFF. J is TRBJ2-1 and V is TRBV6-2 or TRBV6-3; 12 bases match TRBD2. The germline CDR1 and CDR2 sequences are MNHEY and SVGEGT. The CDR3 extends over 16 amino acids. Trimming took 4 bases from V and 7 from J; bases not matched to a gene: 8.

The CDR3 DNA reads TGTGCCAGCAGCTTAGGCCACAGGGGGGGGAATGAGCAGTTCTTC. This codes for CASSLGHRGGNEQFF. V is TRBV11-2 and J is TRBJ2-1; D is possibly TRBD1 (8 bases). Per germline, CDR1 SGHAT and CDR2 FQNNGV. The CDR3 runs 15 residues. With 1 base removed from V and 7 bases from J, the gap between germline ends came to 14 bases.

The sample holds one count of this clone. The CDR3 reads CASSEWEAQETQYF. The CDR3 DNA sequence: TGTGCCAGCAGTGAATGGGAGGCCCAAGAGACCCAGTACTTC. The chain combines TRBV6-1 with TRBJ2-5, with TRBD2 as a possible D gene (6 bases). The CDR3 length is 14 residues. V dropped 2 bases and J dropped 1 base, with 8 bases sitting between them. In germline, CDR1 is MNHNS, CDR2 SASEGT.

The J gene is TRBJ1-5, the V gene TRBV19; no clear D. The CDR3 runs 13 residues. Germline V gene sequence: CDR1 LNHDA, CDR2 SQIVND (reference sequence). V was trimmed by 9 bases and J by 5 bases, leaving 14 bases between them. The CDR3 region is CASNQAGYQPQHF. The CDR3 nucleotides read TGTGCCAGCAACCAAGCCGGTTATCAGCCCCAGCATTTT.

The chain couples TRBV3-1 (or the pseudogene TRBV3-2) to TRBJ1-2, with 9 bases that match TRBD1. This CDR3 has 15 residues. With 4 bases clipped from V and 6 bases from J, the junction kept 9 bases outside the gene matches. The germline V gene encodes CDR1 LGHDT and CDR2 YNNKEL (reference sequence). CDR3 in amino acids: CASSPTGGGLDGYTF. DNA of the CDR3: TGTGCCAGCAGCCCAACAGGGGGCGGACTGGATGGCTACACCTTC.

This rearrangement joins TRBV7-2 to TRBJ1-1; 7 positions match TRBD1. CDR3 length: 13 residues. CDR1 and CDR2 from the germline V gene are SGHTA and FQGNSA. The V gene end was trimmed by 3 bases and the J gene end by 10 bases; junction bases not matched to a gene: 8. The DNA for the CDR3 is TGTGCCAGCAGCTTCAATCGACAGGGCGCAGCTTTCTTT. Its translation is CASSFNRQGAAFF.

This rearrangement joins TRBV20-1 to TRBJ1-4; D gene uncertain. The CDR3 has 15 amino acids. V lost 3 bases and J lost 7, with 18 bases in between. Germline loops: CDR1 DFQATT, CDR2 SNEGSKA (reference sequence). The DNA for the CDR3 is TGCAGTGCTAGTTCCCCCTCCAGTGGGAGTGAAAAACTGTTTTTT. It specifies CSASSPSSGSEKLFF.

This chain connects TRBV6-1 to TRBJ2-1, with TRBD2 matching over 7 bases. The CDR3 runs 15 residues. Germline-derived CDR1 and CDR2 are MNHNS and SASEGT. The trim removed 1 base at V and 2 bases at J, leaving 2 bases unmatched. CDR3 bases: TGTGCCAGCAGTGAAGAGGGAGGGACCTACAATGAGCAGTTCTTC. Translating it yields CASSEEGGTYNEQFF.

This clone has a single count. The J gene is TRBJ2-1, the V gene TRBV6-4; 7 nucleotides line up with TRBD2. From germline, CDR1 is MRHNA and CDR2 SNTAGT. J was trimmed by 5 bases and V by 8 bases; bases with no gene match: 6. CDR3 length: 13 amino acids. CDR3 residues: CASSEGRDNEQFF. The CDR3 DNA reads as TGTGCCAGCTCAGAGGGGAGGGACAATGAGCAGTTCTTC.

As regards this clone: Other nucleotide sequences in the sample specify the same CDR3. J is TRBJ2-7 and V is TRBV5-1; TRBD1 matches at 8 bases. This CDR3 is 15 amino acids long. The V segment lost 0 bases and the J segment 4 bases; nucleotides outside the gene matches: 6. Germline assignment: CDR1 SGHRS and CDR2 YFSETQ. CDR3 loop: CASSLAAGGTYEQYF. The CDR3 region has the DNA TGCGCCAGCAGCTTGGCCGCAGGGGGCACTTACGAGCAGTACTTC.

CDR3 DNA: TGTGCCAGCAGCTTGACAGGGTCTGGGGCCAACGTCCTGACTTTC. This encodes CASSLTGSGANVLTF. This sequence joins TRBV9 and TRBJ2-6, with 7 bases identical to TRBD1. The V gene end was trimmed by 4 bases and the J gene end by 1 base; junction bases not matched to a gene: 2. The length of the CDR3 is 15 residues. The V gene's germline CDR1 is SGDLS and CDR2 YYNGEE.

The J gene is TRBJ2-7, the V gene TRBV6-1; D possibly corresponds to TRBD2 (7 bases). V was clipped by 3 bases and J by 4 bases, with 19 bases between them. Germline-derived CDR1 and CDR2 are MNHNS and SASEGT. The CDR3 contains 16 residues. CDR3 sequence (DNA): TGTGCCAGCAGTGATTGGGGGCGTCGGGGAGGGTACGAGCAGTACTTC. Its translation: CASSDWGRRGGYEQYF.

This chain uses TRBV7-2 with TRBJ2-7; TRBD1 agrees at 10 bases. Germline CDR1 is SGHTA and CDR2 is FQGNSA. V trimming: 0 bases; J trimming: 7 bases; junction bases outside the gene matches: 12. The CDR3 contains 17 residues. CDR3 sequence: CASSLALIGDRGYEQYF. The CDR3 DNA reads as TGTGCCAGCAGCTTAGCACTCATTGGGGACAGGGGATATGAGCAGTACTTC.

This sequence joins TRBV24-1 and TRBJ2-3; 9 nucleotides match TRBD2. The CDR3 length is 15 residues. With V trimmed by 10 bases and J by 3 bases, 10 bases remained unmatched. Germline V gene sequence: CDR1 KGHDR, CDR2 SFDVKD. The CDR3 DNA reads TGTGCCACTCCTCGAGCGGGAGGTTGGACAGATACGCAGTATTTT. Its protein is CATPRAGGWTDTQYF.

This chain links TRBV5-5 with TRBJ1-4; 9 bases align to TRBD1. Germline-derived CDR1 and CDR2 are SGHKS and YYEKEE (reference sequence). Trimming at V came to 4 bases and at J to 1 base, leaving 5 bases not matched to a gene. The CDR3 has 16 residues. The CDR3 coding sequence is TGTGCCAGCAGCAGACAGGGGGGGGAAACTAATGAAAAACTGTTTTTT. Amino acid sequence: CASSRQGGETNEKLFF.

The chain carries TRBV28 and TRBJ2-2; 7 bases match TRBD2. Germline lookup yields CDR1 MDHEN and CDR2 SYDVKM. V lost 5 bases and J lost 4; bases outside the gene matches: 19. This CDR3 spans 19 amino acids. The CDR3 region has the DNA TGTGCCAGCAGTCTAACATCTAGCGTCGCGGGAGCGTTCACCGGGGAGCTGTTTTTT. Its protein product is CASSLTSSVAGAFTGELFF.

The chain uses TRBV4-1 and TRBJ1-2; TRBD1 aligns across 7 bases. The germline V gene encodes CDR1 MGHRA and CDR2 YSYEKL. V lost 3 bases, J lost 7 bases, and 5 bases stayed unmatched. This CDR3 comprises 13 residues. CDR3 DNA: TGCGCCAGCAGCCACGAGACAGGGACTGGCTACACCTTC. Its translation: CASSHETGTGYTF.

This chain links TRBV10-3 with TRBJ1-1; 7 bases map to TRBD1. V shed 6 bases, J shed 1 base, and the junction held 5 bases outside the gene matches. The CDR3 sequence is 14 residues long. Looked up from germline, CDR1 is ENHRY and CDR2 is SYGVKD. CDR3 protein: CAIRAGTANTEAFF. CDR3 DNA sequence: TGTGCCATCAGGGCCGGGACAGCGAACACTGAAGCTTTCTTT.

This chain uses TRBV27 with TRBJ2-2, with 14 bases fitting TRBD2. The CDR3 contains 17 residues. Germline assignment: CDR1 MNHEY and CDR2 SMNVEV (reference sequence). The V gene end was trimmed by 5 bases and the J gene end by 6 bases; junction bases not matched to a gene: 8. The chain's CDR3 is CASSLLTSGRGPGELFF. CDR3 nucleotide sequence: TGTGCCAGCAGTCTATTGACTAGCGGGAGGGGCCCCGGGGAGCTGTTTTTT.

The chain has TRBV5-6 and TRBJ2-1; D gene unclear. Germline CDR1 and CDR2: SGHDT and YYEEEE. The CDR3 runs 15 residues. Trimming stripped 0 bases from V and 0 bases from J, with 7 bases between. CDR3 in amino acids: CASSLELSSYNEQFF. CDR3 nucleotide sequence: TGTGCCAGCAGCTTGGAGCTAAGCTCCTACAATGAGCAGTTCTTC. Supplemented by reference TRBV5-6 and TRBJ2-1, the full variable domain reads DAGVTQSPTHLIKTRGQQVTLRCSPKSGHDTVSWYQQALGQGPQFIFQYYEEEERQRGNFPDRFSGHQFPNYSSELNVNALLLGDSALYLCASSLELSSYNEQFFGPGTRLTVL.

The V call is TRBV19, the J call TRBJ1-5; 10 positions agree with TRBD1. Germline V gene data show CDR1 as LNHDA and CDR2 as SQIVND (reference sequence). V shed 5 bases, J shed 0 bases, and the junction held 13 bases outside the gene matches. This CDR3 has 19 residues. The CDR3, as DNA: TGTGCCAGTAGTTCCCTTCACGACCGGGACAGGGGTAGCAATCAGCCCCAGCATTTT. This gives the protein CASSSLHDRDRGSNQPQHF.

In this sample, this clone turned up a few times. The chain employs TRBV27 and TRBJ2-3; D gene ambiguous. The CDR3 totals 13 residues. The ends were cut back, 4 bases at V and 3 bases at J, with 8 bases in the middle. Germline V gene data show CDR1 as MNHEY and CDR2 as SMNVEV (reference sequence). In DNA form, the CDR3 reads TGTGCCAGCAGTTCCCTGCGTACAGATACGCAGTATTTT. This codes for CASSSLRTDTQYF.

The chain joins TRBV7-2 to TRBJ2-7, with TRBD2 matching over 9 bases. Germline values: CDR1 SGHTA, CDR2 FQGNSA. Trimming cost V 6 bases and J 3 bases; bases outside gene matches: 6. The CDR3 spans 14 residues. The CDR3 DNA reads as TGTGCCAGCAGGTCTAGCGGGACCAGCTACGAGCAGTACTTC. Translation: CASRSSGTSYEQYF.

The table lists this clone with a few counts. The chain joins TRBV19 to TRBJ1-2; 8 bases fit TRBD1. Germline trimming cut 7 bases from V and 3 bases from J; bases unmatched to any gene: 7. The germline CDR1 and CDR2 sequences are LNHDA and SQIVND (reference sequence). The CDR3 spans 14 residues. The CDR3 coding sequence is TGTGCCAGTACCCCGACAGGGGTTGACTATGGCTACACCTTC. This encodes CASTPTGVDYGYTF.

In this sample, this clone turned up a few times. The gene calls are TRBV12-3 or TRBV12-4 and TRBJ2-1; maybe TRBD2 (6 bases). The ends were cut back, 8 bases at V and 4 bases at J, with 12 bases in the middle. The CDR3 length is 13 residues. CDR3 loop: CASGGYQYNEQFF. CDR3 DNA: TGTGCCAGCGGGGGGTACCAGTACAATGAGCAGTTCTTC.

This chain connects TRBV27 to TRBJ2-7, with 11 bases lining up with TRBD1. There are 14 residues in the CDR3. After removal of 5 bases from V and 3 bases from J, the junction contained 3 bases not matched to a gene. The V gene's germline CDR1 is MNHEY and CDR2 SMNVEV (reference sequence). The CDR3 is CASSRTGGNYEQYF. For the CDR3, the DNA is TGTGCCAGCAGTCGGACAGGGGGCAACTACGAGCAGTACTTC.